One and the same sample provided the 7 T cell receptor beta chains below, sequenced in a study of T cell repertoires in cytomegalovirus infection. TCRdb re-called the reads through MiXCR, storing one row per CDR3 protein. The repertoire has about 330,000 distinct CDR3 sequences, 9% to 9.5% of them found once; the top ten carry around 4.5%. The specimen was PBMCs. The source is a human donor in good health (CMV status not recorded). Some clones in this sample may be carry-over from other donors' samples.

The V and J genes are TRBV12-3 or TRBV12-4 and TRBJ2-1; 11 bases align to TRBD2. The CDR3 has 17 residues. The V and J ends lost 0 bases and 6 bases, in that order; junction bases with no gene match: 7. CDR3 sequence: CASSLAQLAGVRNEQFF. In DNA, the CDR3 is TGTGCCAGCAGTTTAGCCCAACTAGCGGGAGTTCGCAATGAGCAGTTCTTC.

This clonotype was seen a handful of times. This chain connects TRBV4-2 to TRBJ1-3; D not certain. The V end lost 2 bases, the J end lost 0 bases, and 11 bases lay between the germline ends. The CDR3 length is 16 residues. The germline gives CDR1 LGHNA, CDR2 YNFKEQ. The CDR3 region has the DNA TGTGCCAGCAGCCAACCCACTGCCGGCTCTGGAAACACCATATATTTT. Residues: CASSQPTAGSGNTIYF.

The table lists this clonotype with many counts. The chain combines TRBV7-2 with TRBJ1-2; no definite D call. This CDR3 region has 12 residues. Per germline, CDR1 SGHTA and CDR2 FQGNSA. Trimming pared 0 bases from V and 7 bases from J, leaving 6 bases between. In DNA form, the CDR3 reads TGTGCCAGCAGCTTAGCGATAGGTGGCTACACCTTC. Translating it yields CASSLAIGGYTF.

Written as DNA, the CDR3 is TGTGCCAGCAGTTACGACAGGGACTATGGCTACACCTTC. The encoded protein is CASSYDRDYGYTF. The chain is built from TRBV7-2 and TRBJ1-2, with 7 bases lining up with TRBD1. CDR1 is SGHTA, CDR2 FQGNSA, per germline. Trimming cost V 6 bases and J 3 bases; bases outside gene matches: 4. This CDR3 region has 13 residues.

This clonotype was seen repeatedly, ten times or more. The chain carries TRBV7-9 and TRBJ1-2; 9 bases match TRBD1. The CDR3 has 14 amino acids. Germline values: CDR1 SEHNR, CDR2 FQNEAQ (reference sequence). The V gene end was trimmed by 7 bases and the J gene end by 5 bases; junction bases not matched to a gene: 8. This CDR3 reads CASTPGQGAYGYTF. For the CDR3, the DNA is TGTGCCAGCACCCCGGGACAGGGTGCTTATGGCTACACCTTC.

The CDR3 DNA reads TGTGCCAGCAGCCAACCCTCAGAGACCCAGTACTTC. This sequence encodes CASSQPSETQYF. The chain employs TRBV7-2 and TRBJ2-5; D call uncertain. The CDR3 is 12 amino acids. V was shortened by 5 bases and J by 4 bases, with 8 bases between the two germline ends. The germline V gene has CDR1 SGHTA and CDR2 FQGNSA.

This chain uses TRBV24-1 with TRBJ2-1; D might be TRBD2 (5 bases). Germline CDR1 is KGHDR and CDR2 is SFDVKD. V lost 3 bases to trimming and J lost 10 bases, with 21 bases between them. There are 16 residues in the CDR3. The DNA for the CDR3 is TGTGCCACCAGTGATCCCACCTTAGCGAGAGTAGGGGAGCAGTTCTTC. Its protein is CATSDPTLARVGEQFF.